These 3 T cell receptor beta chains came from one sample sequenced in a study of blood T cell repertoires in COVID-19 (dated by TCRdb to about 2020). The library was generated by the immunoSEQ multiplex PCR assay. Held by TCRdb, this immuneACCESS table contains in-frame sequences only and omits some clones. Under half of the omission traces to an unresolved V gene where checked; the cause of the rest is unknown. In this sample the table shows about 38,000 clones, about two thirds of which occur a single time. The leading ten clones occupy about 11% of the sample. The sequencing sample was made of peripheral blood. These receptors were collected from a man in his sixties or seventies with COVID-19, enrolled during active disease.

This clone was counted ten times or more. The chain couples TRBV9 to TRBJ2-4; 11 bases match TRBD1. Unmatched junction bases numbered 14, after V lost 3 bases and J lost 0 bases. CDR1 is SGDLS, CDR2 YYNGEE, per germline. The CDR3 contains 20 residues. This chain's CDR3 is CASSESLGQGVPLAKNIQYF. CDR3 bases: TGTGCCAGCAGCGAGAGTCTGGGACAGGGGGTACCCTTAGCCAAAAACATTCAGTACTTC. The full variable domain, in which reference TRBV9 and TRBJ2-4 provide the parts outside the CDR3, is DSGVTQTPKHLITATGQRVTLRCSPRSGDLSVYWYQQSLDQGLQFLIQYYNGEERAKGNILERFSAQQFPDLHSELNLSSLELGDSALYFCASSESLGQGVPLAKNIQYFGAGTRLSVL.

This chain uses TRBV5-8 with TRBJ1-5; TRBD1 aligns across 7 bases. The V and J ends lost 4 bases and 2 bases, in that order; junction bases with no gene match: 12. The CDR3 length is 17 residues. Germline-derived CDR1 and CDR2 are SGHTS and YDEGEE. The CDR3 DNA sequence: TGTGCCAGCAGCCCCCGCGAGGGGGCGTGGGGCAATCAGCCCCAGCATTTT. This encodes CASSPREGAWGNQPQHF.

This clone was detected only once. The rearrangement links TRBV5-5 to TRBJ2-3, with 9 bases fitting TRBD1. Trimming took 3 bases from V and 0 from J; bases not matched to a gene: 5. The CDR3 sequence is 16 residues long. In germline, CDR1 is SGHKS, CDR2 YYEKEE (reference sequence). The CDR3 DNA follows: TGTGCCAGCAGCTCGACAGGGGGAATTAGCACAGATACGCAGTATTTT. Protein: CASSSTGGISTDTQYF.